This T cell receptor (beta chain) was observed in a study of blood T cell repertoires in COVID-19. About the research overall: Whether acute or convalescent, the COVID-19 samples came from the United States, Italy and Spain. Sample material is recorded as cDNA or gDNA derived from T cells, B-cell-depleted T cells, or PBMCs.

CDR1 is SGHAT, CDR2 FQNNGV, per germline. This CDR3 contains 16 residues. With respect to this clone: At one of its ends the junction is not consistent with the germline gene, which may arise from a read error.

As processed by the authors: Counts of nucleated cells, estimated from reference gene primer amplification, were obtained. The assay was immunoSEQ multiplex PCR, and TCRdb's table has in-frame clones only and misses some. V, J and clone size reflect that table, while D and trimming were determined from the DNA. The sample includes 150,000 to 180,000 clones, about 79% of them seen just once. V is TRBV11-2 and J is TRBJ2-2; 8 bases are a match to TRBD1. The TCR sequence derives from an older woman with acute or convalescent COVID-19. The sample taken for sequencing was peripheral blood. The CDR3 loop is CASSLGQGPNTGELFF. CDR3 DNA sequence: TGTGCCAGCAGTTTAGGACAGGGTCCGAACACCGGGGAGCTGTTTTTT.